This T cell receptor beta chain was identified during a study of cytomegalovirus exposure and HLA in healthy donors. Findings and limits, study-wide: In a later analysis, V- and J-gene trimming of beta chains associated with a DCLRE1C missense variant, replicated independently. Per published accounts, TCR beta sequences correctly predicted the HLA-A and HLA-B alleles of most subjects.

60 Vbeta and 13 Jbeta primers were used in PCR. Profiled with immunoSEQ multiplex PCR; TCRdb holds only in-frame clones, not every one. The sample lists 200,000 or so clones, 75% to 85% occurring once. Notes on this clone: Its target is unknown.

The CDR3 extends over 13 amino acids. From germline, CDR1 is LNHDA and CDR2 SQIVND (reference sequence). Deletions cut 4 bases from V and 2 bases from J, with 6 bases between. Sequencing was done on a sample of PBMCs. This TCR came from a woman under 30 in good health and CMV-seropositive. The chain couples TRBV19 to TRBJ2-1, with D possibly being TRBD2 (6 bases). The CDR3 sequence is CASSSGAYNEQFF. In nucleotides, the CDR3 is TGTGCCAGTAGTAGCGGGGCCTACAATGAGCAGTTCTTC.